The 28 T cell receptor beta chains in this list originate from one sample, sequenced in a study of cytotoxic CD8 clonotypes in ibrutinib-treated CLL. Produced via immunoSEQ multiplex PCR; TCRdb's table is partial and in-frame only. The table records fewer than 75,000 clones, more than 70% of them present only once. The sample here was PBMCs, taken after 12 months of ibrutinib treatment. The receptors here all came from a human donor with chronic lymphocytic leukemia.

The CDR3 sequence is CAWSGDVSHSGANVLTF. The CDR3 nucleotides are TGTGCCTGGAGTGGCGATGTCAGCCACTCTGGGGCCAACGTCCTGACTTTC. The rearrangement uses TRBV30 and TRBJ2-6; D unresolved. The CDR3 has 17 residues. Trimming left V 1 base short and J 0 bases short, with 13 bases between. Germline CDR1 is GTSNPN and CDR2 is SVGIG (reference sequence).

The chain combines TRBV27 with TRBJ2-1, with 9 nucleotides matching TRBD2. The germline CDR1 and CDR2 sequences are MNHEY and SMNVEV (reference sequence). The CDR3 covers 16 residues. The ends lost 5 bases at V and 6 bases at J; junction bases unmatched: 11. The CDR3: CASSVLAGGPRNEQFF. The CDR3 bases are TGTGCCAGCAGTGTACTTGCGGGAGGGCCACGCAATGAGCAGTTCTTC.

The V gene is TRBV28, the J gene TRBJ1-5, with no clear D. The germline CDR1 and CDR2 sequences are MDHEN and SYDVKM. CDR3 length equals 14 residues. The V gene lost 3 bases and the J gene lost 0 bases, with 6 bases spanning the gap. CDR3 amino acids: CASSFSNSNQPQHF. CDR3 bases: TGTGCCAGCAGTTTCAGTAATAGCAATCAGCCCCAGCATTTT.

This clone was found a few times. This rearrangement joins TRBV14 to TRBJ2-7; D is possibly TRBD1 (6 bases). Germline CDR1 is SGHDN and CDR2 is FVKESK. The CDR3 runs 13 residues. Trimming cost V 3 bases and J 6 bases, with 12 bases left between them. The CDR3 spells CASSQYPDSEQYF. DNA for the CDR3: TGTGCCAGCAGCCAGTACCCGGACAGCGAGCAGTACTTC. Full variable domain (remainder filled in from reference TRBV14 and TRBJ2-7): EAGVTQFPSHSVIEKGQTVTLRCDPISGHDNLYWYRRVMGKEIKFLLHFVKESKQDESGMPNNRFLAERTGGTYSTLKVQPAELEDSGVYFCASSQYPDSEQYFGPGTRLTVT.

The CDR3 protein is CASSQDRGTYEQYF. CDR3 DNA: TGTGCCAGCAGCCAAGATAGAGGGACCTACGAGCAGTACTTC. The chain joins TRBV4-2 to TRBJ2-7; possibly TRBD2 for D (5 bases). Germline CDR1 and CDR2: LGHNA and YNFKEQ. V dropped 0 bases and J dropped 2 bases, with 8 bases sitting between them. This CDR3 region has 14 residues.

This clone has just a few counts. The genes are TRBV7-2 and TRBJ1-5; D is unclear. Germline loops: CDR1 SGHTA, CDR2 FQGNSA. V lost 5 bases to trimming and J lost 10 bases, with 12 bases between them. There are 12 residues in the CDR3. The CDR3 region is CASSAGMGPQHF. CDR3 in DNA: TGTGCCAGCAGCGCGGGGATGGGCCCCCAGCATTTT.

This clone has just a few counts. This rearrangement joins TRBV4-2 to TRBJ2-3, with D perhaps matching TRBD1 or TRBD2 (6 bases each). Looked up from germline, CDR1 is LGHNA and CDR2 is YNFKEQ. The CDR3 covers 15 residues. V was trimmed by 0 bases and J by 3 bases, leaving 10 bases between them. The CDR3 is CASSQEIGGTDTQYF. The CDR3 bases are TGTGCCAGCAGCCAAGAGATAGGGGGGACAGATACGCAGTATTTT.

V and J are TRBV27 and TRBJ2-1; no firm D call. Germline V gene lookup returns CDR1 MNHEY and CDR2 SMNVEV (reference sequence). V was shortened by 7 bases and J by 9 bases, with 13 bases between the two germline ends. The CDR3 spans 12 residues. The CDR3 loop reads CASMVATGEQFF. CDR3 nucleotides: TGTGCCAGCATGGTCGCGACGGGTGAGCAGTTCTTC.

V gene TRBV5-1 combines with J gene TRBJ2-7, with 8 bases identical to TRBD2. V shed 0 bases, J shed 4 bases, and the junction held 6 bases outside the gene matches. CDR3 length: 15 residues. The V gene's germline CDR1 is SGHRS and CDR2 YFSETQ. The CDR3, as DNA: TGCGCCAGCAGCTTGGTCAGCGGGAGAGAATACGAGCAGTACTTC. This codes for CASSLVSGREYEQYF.

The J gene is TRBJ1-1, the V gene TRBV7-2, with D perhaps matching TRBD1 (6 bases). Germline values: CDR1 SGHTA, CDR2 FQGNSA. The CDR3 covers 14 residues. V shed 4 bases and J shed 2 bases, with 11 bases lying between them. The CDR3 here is CASSSRQENTEAFF. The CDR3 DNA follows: TGTGCCAGCAGCTCCCGACAGGAAAACACTGAAGCTTTCTTT.

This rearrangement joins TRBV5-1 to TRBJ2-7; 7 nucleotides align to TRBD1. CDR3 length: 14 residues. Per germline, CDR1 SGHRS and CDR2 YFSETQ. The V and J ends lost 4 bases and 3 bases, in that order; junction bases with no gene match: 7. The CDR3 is CASSNNRGNYEQYF. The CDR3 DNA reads TGCGCCAGCAGCAATAACAGGGGAAACTACGAGCAGTACTTC.

The CDR3 sequence: CAWSRPDRIYNEQFF. CDR3 nucleotides: TGTGCCTGGAGTCGTCCGGACAGAATCTACAATGAGCAGTTCTTC. This rearrangement joins TRBV30 to TRBJ2-1; D perhaps matches TRBD1 (6 bases). The CDR3 runs 15 residues. Germline CDR1 is GTSNPN and CDR2 is SVGIG (reference sequence). V lost 2 bases to trimming and J lost 3 bases, with 14 bases between them.

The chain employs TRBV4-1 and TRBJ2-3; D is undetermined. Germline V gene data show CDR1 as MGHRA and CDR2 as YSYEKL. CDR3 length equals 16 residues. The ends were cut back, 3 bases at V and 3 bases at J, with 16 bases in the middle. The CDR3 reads CASSHRSPLVTDTQYF. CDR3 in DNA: TGCGCCAGCAGCCACCGTTCGCCGCTAGTGACAGATACGCAGTATTTT.

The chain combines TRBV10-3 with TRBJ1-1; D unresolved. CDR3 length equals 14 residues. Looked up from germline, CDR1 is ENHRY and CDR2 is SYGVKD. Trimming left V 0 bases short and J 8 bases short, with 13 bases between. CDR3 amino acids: CAISESDGEREAFF. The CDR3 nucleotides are TGTGCCATCAGTGAGTCAGATGGGGAGCGGGAAGCTTTCTTT.

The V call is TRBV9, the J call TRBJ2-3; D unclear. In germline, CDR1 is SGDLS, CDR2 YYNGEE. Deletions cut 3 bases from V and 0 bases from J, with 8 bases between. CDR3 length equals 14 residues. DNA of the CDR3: TGTGCCAGCAGCGCGGTTAAGAGCACAGATACGCAGTATTTT. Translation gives CASSAVKSTDTQYF.

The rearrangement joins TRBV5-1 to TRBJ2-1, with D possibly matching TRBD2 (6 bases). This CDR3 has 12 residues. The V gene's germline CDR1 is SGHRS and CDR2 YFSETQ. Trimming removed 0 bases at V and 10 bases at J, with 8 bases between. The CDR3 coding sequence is TGCGCCAGCAGCTTGGTACTAGCCGAGCAGTTCTTC. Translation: CASSLVLAEQFF.

The DNA of the CDR3 is TGTGCCAGCAGCCGCCCGGGACAGAGTTTACAAGAGACCCAGTACTTC. Translation gives CASSRPGQSLQETQYF. The chain employs TRBV5-6 and TRBJ2-5, with TRBD1 identical over 7 bases. V shed 4 bases, J shed 2 bases, and the junction held 11 bases outside the gene matches. Germline V gives CDR1 SGHDT, CDR2 YYEEEE. This CDR3 comprises 16 residues.

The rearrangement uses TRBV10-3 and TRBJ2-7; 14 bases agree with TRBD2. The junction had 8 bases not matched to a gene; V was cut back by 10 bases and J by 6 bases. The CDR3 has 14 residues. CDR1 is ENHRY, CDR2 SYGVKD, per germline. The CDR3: CASSLGLAGGEQYF. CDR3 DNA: TGTGCCAGCAGCCTCGGACTAGCGGGAGGCGAGCAGTACTTC.

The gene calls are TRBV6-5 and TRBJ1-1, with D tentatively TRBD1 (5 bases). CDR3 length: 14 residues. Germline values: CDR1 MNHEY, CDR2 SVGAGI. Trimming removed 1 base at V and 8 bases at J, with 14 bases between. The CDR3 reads CASSYLGAGREAFF. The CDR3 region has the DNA TGTGCCAGCAGTTACTTAGGGGCAGGGCGAGAAGCTTTCTTT.

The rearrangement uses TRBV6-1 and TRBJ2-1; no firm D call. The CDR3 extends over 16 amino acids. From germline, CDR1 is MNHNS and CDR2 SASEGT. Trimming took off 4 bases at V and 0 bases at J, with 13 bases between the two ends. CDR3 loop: CASSVFSPSSYNEQFF. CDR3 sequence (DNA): TGTGCCAGCAGTGTGTTCAGTCCTAGCTCCTACAATGAGCAGTTCTTC.

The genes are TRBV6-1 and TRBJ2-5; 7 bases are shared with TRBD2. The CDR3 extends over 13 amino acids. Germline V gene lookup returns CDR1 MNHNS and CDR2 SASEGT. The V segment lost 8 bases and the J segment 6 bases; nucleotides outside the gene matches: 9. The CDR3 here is CASRGGSWQTQYF. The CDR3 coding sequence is TGTGCCAGCCGCGGCGGGAGCTGGCAGACCCAGTACTTC.

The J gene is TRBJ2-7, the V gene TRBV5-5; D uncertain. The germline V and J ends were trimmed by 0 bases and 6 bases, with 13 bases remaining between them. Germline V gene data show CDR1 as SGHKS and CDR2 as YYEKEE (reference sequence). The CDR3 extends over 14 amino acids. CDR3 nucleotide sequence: TGTGCCAGCAGCTTGGTTTGGACCACCGGCGAGCAGTACTTC. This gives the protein CASSLVWTTGEQYF.

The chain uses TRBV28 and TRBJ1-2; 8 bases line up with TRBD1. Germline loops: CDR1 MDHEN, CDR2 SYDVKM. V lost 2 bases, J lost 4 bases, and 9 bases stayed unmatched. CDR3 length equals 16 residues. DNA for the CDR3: TGTGCCAGCAGTTTAGCCTCCGGGACAGGCACCTATGGCTACACCTTC. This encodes CASSLASGTGTYGYTF.

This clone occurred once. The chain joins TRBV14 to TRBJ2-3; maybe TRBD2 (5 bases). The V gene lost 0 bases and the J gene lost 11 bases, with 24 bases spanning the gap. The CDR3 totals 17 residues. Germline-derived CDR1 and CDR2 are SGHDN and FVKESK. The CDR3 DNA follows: TGTGCCAGCAGCCAAGAAGGAGGACCGGTTCCTTTAGAAGGGCAGTATTTT. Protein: CASSQEGGPVPLEGQYF. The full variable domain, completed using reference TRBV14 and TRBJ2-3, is EAGVTQFPSHSVIEKGQTVTLRCDPISGHDNLYWYRRVMGKEIKFLLHFVKESKQDESGMPNNRFLAERTGGTYSTLKVQPAELEDSGVYFCASSQEGGPVPLEGQYFGPGTRLTVL.

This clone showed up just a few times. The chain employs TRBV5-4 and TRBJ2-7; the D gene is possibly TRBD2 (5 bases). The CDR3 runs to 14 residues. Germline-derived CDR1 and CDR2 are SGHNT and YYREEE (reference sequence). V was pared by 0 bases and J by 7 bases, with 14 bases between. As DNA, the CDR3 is TGTGCCAGCAGCTTGGAGTCCCTAGCTCGGGAGCAGTACTTC. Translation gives CASSLESLAREQYF. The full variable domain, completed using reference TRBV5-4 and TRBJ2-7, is ETGVTQSPTHLIKTRGQQVTLRCSSQSGHNTVSWYQQALGQGPQFIFQYYREEENGRGNFPPRFSGLQFPNYSSELNVNALELDDSALYLCASSLESLAREQYFGPGTRLTVT.

As DNA, the CDR3 is TGTGCCAGCAGCTTAAGGGCTAGCGGGAGTGTAGCCAAAAACATTCAGTACTTC. This translates into CASSLRASGSVAKNIQYF. This chain uses TRBV7-2 with TRBJ2-4, with 10 nucleotides matching TRBD2. V lost 2 bases, J lost 0 bases, and 7 bases stayed unmatched. This CDR3 is 18 amino acids long. Germline CDR1 SGHTA, CDR2 FQGNSA.

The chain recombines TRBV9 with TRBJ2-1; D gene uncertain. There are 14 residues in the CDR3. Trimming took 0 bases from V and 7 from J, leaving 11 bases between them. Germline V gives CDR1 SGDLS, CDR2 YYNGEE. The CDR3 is CASSVGVNPNEQFF. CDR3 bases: TGTGCCAGCAGCGTAGGCGTCAACCCGAATGAGCAGTTCTTC.

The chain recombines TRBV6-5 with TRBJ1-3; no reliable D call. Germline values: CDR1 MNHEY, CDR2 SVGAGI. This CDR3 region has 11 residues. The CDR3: CAVRGVSAIYF. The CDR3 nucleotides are TGTGCGGTACGCGGAGTTTCGGCCATATATTTT.